A selection of T cell receptor beta chains follows, all from one sample in a study of fetal regulatory T cell absence and autoimmunity. The table came from immunoSEQ multiplex PCR; TCRdb's copy has only in-frame clones and leaves some out. In the table there are some 44,000 clones, roughly 83% of which are singletons. Sequencing used cord blood. These receptors came from a newborn boy with IPEX syndrome. Each CDR3 is given with its conserved first and last residue. Clone size is shown for a subset of rows, as once, few, many or a class of expanded clone.

V gene: TRBV10-3
J gene: TRBJ2-3
clone size: .
CDR3 protein: CAISGRTDTQYF

V gene: TRBV7-6
J gene: TRBJ2-7
clone size: few
CDR3 protein: CASSFGAGSYEQYF

V gene: TRBV7-6
J gene: TRBJ2-1
clone size: .
CDR3 protein: CASGPGLGDNEQFF

V gene: TRBV6-6
J gene: TRBJ1-1
clone size: .
CDR3 protein: CASSPLWGGNTEAFF

V gene: TRBV2
J gene: TRBJ1-4
clone size: .
CDR3 protein: CASSMYRDGNEKLFF

V gene: TRBV5-4
J gene: TRBJ2-5
clone size: .
CDR3 protein: CASSLGLAGGQETQYF

V gene: TRBV29-1
J gene: TRBJ2-1
clone size: .
CDR3 protein: CSVVGTYNEQFF

V gene: TRBV7-2
J gene: TRBJ2-3
clone size: .
CDR3 protein: CASSLAVSLAGGAARDTQYF

V gene: TRBV30
J gene: TRBJ2-7
clone size: .
CDR3 protein: CAWSGDQGWNEQYF

V gene: TRBV7-6
J gene: TRBJ2-3
clone size: .
CDR3 protein: CASSLFTDTQYF

V gene: TRBV6-1
J gene: TRBJ1-1
clone size: .
CDR3 protein: CASSETPNTEAFF

V gene: TRBV11-3
J gene: TRBJ2-1
clone size: .
CDR3 protein: CASSASGSYNEQFF

V gene: TRBV7-6
J gene: TRBJ2-7
clone size: .
CDR3 protein: CASSPPSGKWDYEQYF

V gene: TRBV19
J gene: TRBJ1-1
clone size: .
CDR3 protein: CASKGHTEAFF

V gene: TRBV30
J gene: TRBJ2-3
clone size: .
CDR3 protein: CAWRASGGALDTQYF

V gene: TRBV6-1
J gene: TRBJ1-6
clone size: few
CDR3 protein: CASSEAHSPLHF

V gene: TRBV4-2
J gene: TRBJ2-1
clone size: .
CDR3 protein: CASSLGANAPNEQFF

V gene: TRBV4-2
J gene: TRBJ2-3
clone size: .
CDR3 protein: CASSQGSTSTDTQYF

V gene: TRBV7-2
J gene: TRBJ2-7
clone size: .
CDR3 protein: CASSLGTGAYEQYF

V gene: TRBV10-3
J gene: TRBJ1-1
clone size: .
CDR3 protein: CASHRGRNTEAFF

V gene: TRBV12-5
J gene: TRBJ1-1
clone size: .
CDR3 protein: CASGMNTEAFF

V gene: TRBV5-1
J gene: TRBJ2-3
clone size: .
CDR3 protein: CASSFGTSGSTDTQYF

V gene: TRBV21-1
J gene: TRBJ1-1
clone size: .
CDR3 protein: CASTVNTEAFF

V gene: TRBV7-9
J gene: TRBJ2-3
clone size: few
CDR3 protein: CASSLASTDTQYF

V gene: TRBV5-1
J gene: TRBJ2-1
clone size: .
CDR3 protein: CASSFRAGTSSYNEQFF

V gene: TRBV5-6
J gene: TRBJ2-2
clone size: few
CDR3 protein: CASSLYTGELFF

V gene: TRBV7-9
J gene: TRBJ1-2
clone size: .
CDR3 protein: CASSLTGQNYGYTF

V gene: TRBV10-3
J gene: TRBJ1-1
clone size: .
CDR3 protein: CAISESRGPMNTEAFF

V gene: TRBV2
J gene: TRBJ2-3
clone size: .
CDR3 protein: CASSVSLLAGGTDTQYF

V gene: TRBV18
J gene: TRBJ2-3
clone size: .
CDR3 protein: CASSPLGGTSTDTQYF

V gene: TRBV7-2
J gene: TRBJ1-4
clone size: .
CDR3 protein: CASSPRGLAVANEKLFF

V gene: TRBV11-2
J gene: TRBJ2-2
clone size: .
CDR3 protein: CASSLRRGLTGELFF

V gene: TRBV9
J gene: TRBJ2-7
clone size: .
CDR3 protein: CASSVALAGEYEQYF

V gene: TRBV2
J gene: TRBJ1-5
clone size: .
CDR3 protein: CASRGTGSLNQPQHF

V gene: TRBV10-1
J gene: TRBJ2-1
clone size: .
CDR3 protein: CASSPRTSGGYEQFF

V gene: TRBV6-1
J gene: TRBJ1-2
clone size: .
CDR3 protein: CASSEEYRGGYTF

V gene: TRBV12-5
J gene: TRBJ2-3
clone size: .
CDR3 protein: CASGDQGRTDTQYF

V gene: TRBV9
J gene: TRBJ2-7
clone size: .
CDR3 protein: CASSVGVSGYEQYF

V gene: TRBV7-9
J gene: TRBJ2-3
clone size: .
CDR3 protein: CASSLATSTDTQYF

V gene: TRBV5-1
J gene: TRBJ2-7
clone size: .
CDR3 protein: CASSLHPDAYYEQYF

V gene: TRBV7-6
J gene: TRBJ2-3
clone size: .
CDR3 protein: CASSLAASTDTQYF

V gene: TRBV11-2
J gene: TRBJ2-4
clone size: .
CDR3 protein: CASSPLAGGGNIQYF

V gene: TRBV27
J gene: TRBJ1-5
clone size: .
CDR3 protein: CASSLFGNQPQHF

V gene: TRBV7-2
J gene: TRBJ2-1
clone size: .
CDR3 protein: CASSPGLASYNEQFF

V gene: TRBV5-4
J gene: TRBJ2-3
clone size: once
CDR3 protein: CASSPWRDTQYF

V gene: TRBV6-5
J gene: TRBJ1-6
clone size: .
CDR3 protein: CAVRNRAHSPLHF

V gene: TRBV29-1
J gene: TRBJ1-1
clone size: .
CDR3 protein: CSVEGAQGTEAFF

V gene: TRBV27
J gene: TRBJ1-6
clone size: few
CDR3 protein: CASRWGEDSPLHF

V gene: TRBV27
J gene: TRBJ2-1
clone size: .
CDR3 protein: CASSPRWGSPNNEQFF

V gene: TRBV5-1
J gene: TRBJ2-7
clone size: .
CDR3 protein: CASSLMASGASYEQYF

V gene: TRBV27
J gene: TRBJ2-3
clone size: .
CDR3 protein: CASSPPGQGVRGPTDTQYF

V gene: TRBV2
J gene: TRBJ2-1
clone size: .
CDR3 protein: CASSGQADEQFF

V gene: TRBV27
J gene: TRBJ2-2
clone size: .
CDR3 protein: CASSANPGLAGAPYTELFF

V gene: TRBV12-5
J gene: TRBJ1-3
clone size: .
CDR3 protein: CASGLDQGTGGSGNTIYF

V gene: TRBV5-1
J gene: TRBJ2-1
clone size: .
CDR3 protein: CASTALAGENNEQFF

V gene: TRBV30
J gene: TRBJ2-2
clone size: .
CDR3 protein: CAWSVRTGNTGELFF